A selection of T cell receptor beta chains follows, all from one sample in a study of shared clonotypes between healthy human individuals. The method was immunoSEQ multiplex PCR; TCRdb's version includes in-frame clones alone and lacks a portion of them. The repertoire holds about 580,000 clones, with roughly 98% as singletons. The sequencing sample was made of naive CD8+ T cells sorted from blood. The receptors were gathered from a man between 25 and 39 years old in good health. CDR3s include the opening cysteine and the closing phenylalanine or tryptophan.

>TRBJ2-3|TRBV11-2
CASSGGMDTQYF
>TRBJ2-6|TRBV7-6
CASSLLDGSSSGANVLTF
>TRBJ2-5|TRBV7-8
CASSLAIQGAREETQYF
>TRBJ2-7|TRBV5-8
CASSPDYYEQYF
>TRBJ2-1|TRBV19
CASSPRLAGDYNEQFF
>TRBJ2-7|TRBV4-1
CASSQGGTASYEQYF
>TRBJ2-3|TRBV10-3
CAIRTASGPSTDTQYF
>TRBJ2-7|TRBV5-1
CASSPRPREGSYEQYF
>TRBJ2-5|TRBV29-1
CSVEAHGEETQYF
>TRBJ1-1|TRBV19
CASSIDRVDTEAFF
>TRBJ1-4|TRBV5-6
CASSFHGGTNEKLFF
>TRBJ1-1|TRBV4-1
CASSQRGYTEAFF
>TRBJ2-2|TRBV4-1
CASSQWGAGVHTGELFF
>TRBJ1-2|TRBV5-6
CASSLPANYGYTF
>TRBJ2-7|TRBV6-6
CASSYVGQGADEQYF
>TRBJ1-1|TRBV5-1
CASSPLGDRGNEAFF
>TRBJ2-1|TRBV7-9
CASIMGAEEQFF
>TRBJ2-1|TRBV2
CASTGLYNEQFF
>TRBJ2-1|TRBV11-2
CASSLAQSSYNEQFF
>TRBJ2-2|TRBV6-5
CASSLAGGNTGELFF
>TRBJ2-1|TRBV6-1
CASGAGIGYNEQFF
>TRBJ2-7|TRBV28
CASSTDRTGYEQYF
>TRBJ1-4|TRBV27
CASSLSQSGGYTEKLFF
>TRBJ2-1|TRBV12-5
CASAPSLAGYYNEQFF
>TRBJ2-2|TRBV7-8
CASSLDRVRNTGELFF
>TRBJ2-2|TRBV4-1
CASSQGPITGELFF
>TRBJ2-4|TRBV2
CASGGLAGGKVAKNIQYF
>TRBJ1-2|TRBV5-1
CASSLGTANYGYTF
>TRBJ2-2|TRBV27
CASSSGLNTGELFF
>TRBJ1-2|TRBV29-1
CSVEARYGYTF
>TRBJ2-5|TRBV28
CASSPVTGGTTRTQYF
>TRBJ1-2|TRBV5-1
CASSFGGLGYGYTF
>TRBJ2-5|TRBV7-9
CASSYLPGSETQYF
>TRBJ1-3|TRBV5-1
CASSLDRNSGNTIYF
>TRBJ1-4|TRBV30
CAWSPGATNEELFF
>TRBJ2-1|TRBV19
CASSTAGQLYNEQFF
>TRBJ2-7|TRBV7-9
CASSYQQGRSYEQYF
>TRBJ1-1|TRBV2
CASRWTANTEAFF
>TRBJ2-1|TRBV9
CASSVSFEGEQFF
>TRBJ2-1|TRBV2
CASSEAVSNEQFF